This T cell receptor beta chain was found in a study of blood T cells in healthy people across ages. Background on the study: Per two T cells, about one barcoded beta molecule was captured through template switching.

V lost 5 bases and J 0 bases, leaving 11 bases between the germline ends. The CDR3 has 15 amino acids. The use of a sample-barcoded 5' primer and a J-beta primer mix characterized a second PCR of about 6 to 11 cycles. Tagging of each cDNA molecule was performed by a template-switch adaptor with 12 random nucleotides. Any given sample supplied a minimum of 3 million CDR3-containing paired-end reads. TCRdb re-derived calls from the 5' RACE reads in MiXCR, one entry per CDR3 protein. The repertoire holds around 990,000 distinct CDR3 sequences, with 30% to 40% as singletons. This sequence was found in a man aged 18 to 30 in good health. The gene calls are TRBV12-3 or TRBV12-4 and TRBJ2-1; D perhaps matches TRBD2 (6 bases). Sequenced material: blood. The CDR3 nucleotides read TGTGCCAGCAGTCCGTGGGGGGTCTCCTACAATGAGCAGTTCTTC. As protein: CASSPWGVSYNEQFF.